Each of the 20 T cell receptor beta chains below was sequenced from the same sample in a study of blood T cell repertoires in COVID-19. Method: immunoSEQ multiplex PCR; TCRdb's copy keeps in-frame clones and lacks some. The sample records fewer than 200,000 clones, roughly 83% being singletons. The sample comprised peripheral blood. These receptors all stem from a woman of 80 years or more with active or convalescent COVID-19.

The CDR3 reads CASSFYRDTEAFF. The CDR3 DNA is TGTGCCAGCAGTTTCTACAGGGACACTGAAGCTTTCTTT. This chain joins TRBV5-5 and TRBJ1-1; D is perhaps TRBD1 (6 bases). Trimming cost V 5 bases and J 3 bases, with 11 bases left between them. This CDR3 spans 13 amino acids. In germline, CDR1 is SGHKS, CDR2 YYEKEE (reference sequence).

The V gene is TRBV5-1, the J gene TRBJ2-4, with 9 bases aligning to TRBD1. V lost 4 bases, J lost 6 bases, and 11 bases stayed unmatched. The CDR3 length is 16 residues. CDR1 SGHRS and CDR2 YFSETQ come from the germline V gene. CDR3 nucleotides: TGCGCCAGCAGCCTTACGTCCGGGACAGGGACAAACATTCAGTACTTC. This codes for CASSLTSGTGTNIQYF.

This clone came up once. J is TRBJ2-5 and V is TRBV7-6; the match to TRBD1 covers 9 bases. The CDR3 has 16 residues. The J segment lost 5 bases and the V segment lost 6 bases, leaving 13 bases of the junction unmatched. CDR1 is SGHVS and CDR2 is FNYEAQ in the germline V gene. The CDR3 nucleotides are TGTGCCAGCAGTCCGATCAAGGGACAGGGAAAGGAGACCCAGTACTTC. The encoded protein is CASSPIKGQGKETQYF.

This chain connects TRBV7-8 to TRBJ2-5; D is uncertain. The length of the CDR3 is 15 residues. Germline V gives CDR1 SGHVS, CDR2 FQNEAQ. V shed 1 base and J shed 3 bases, with 12 bases lying between them. CDR3 DNA: TGTGCCAGCAGCTTAGGAAGGTACACTAAAGAGACCCAGTACTTC. This sequence encodes CASSLGRYTKETQYF.

This chain uses TRBV9 with TRBJ2-2; no definite D call. Trimming removed 0 bases from V and 2 bases from J, with 5 bases in between. The CDR3 extends over 14 amino acids. From germline, CDR1 is SGDLS and CDR2 YYNGEE. The CDR3 loop is CASSVGQNTGELFF. CDR3 bases: TGTGCCAGCAGCGTAGGACAAAACACCGGGGAGCTGTTTTTT. The entire variable domain, with the rest obtained from reference TRBV9 and TRBJ2-2, is as follows: DSGVTQTPKHLITATGQRVTLRCSPRSGDLSVYWYQQSLDQGLQFLIQYYNGEERAKGNILERFSAQQFPDLHSELNLSSLELGDSALYFCASSVGQNTGELFFGEGSRLTVL.

The chain carries TRBV18 and TRBJ1-1; D perhaps matches TRBD1 (6 bases). The germline CDR1 and CDR2 sequences are KGHSH and LQKENI. This CDR3 region has 15 residues. The germline V and J ends were trimmed by 3 bases and 5 bases, with 16 bases remaining between them. The chain's CDR3 is CASSPSVGARTEAFF. The CDR3 DNA is TGTGCCAGCTCACCTTCCGTGGGGGCGAGGACTGAAGCTTTCTTT.

The V call is TRBV12-5, the J call TRBJ1-5, with 11 bases matching TRBD1. V gave up 10 bases and J gave up 5 bases; unmatched junction bases: 4. Germline CDR1 is LGHNT and CDR2 is FRNRAP. The CDR3 runs 13 residues. This CDR3 is CAIGGQGDQPQHF. CDR3 coding DNA: TGTGCTATAGGGGGACAGGGGGATCAGCCCCAGCATTTT.

The CDR3 DNA follows: TGTGCCAGCAGCCAAGATAACAGGACGCTCAATCAGCCCCAGCATTTT. Translated, it gives CASSQDNRTLNQPQHF. J is TRBJ1-5 and V is TRBV3-1 (or the pseudogene TRBV3-2); D perhaps matches TRBD1 (5 bases). The V and J ends lost 0 bases and 3 bases respectively, with 12 bases between them. The length of the CDR3 is 16 residues. CDR1 is LGHDT, CDR2 YNNKEL, per germline (reference sequence).

The chain joins TRBV18 to TRBJ1-1; D might be TRBD1 (5 bases). Trimming took 1 base from V and 1 from J, leaving 16 bases between them. Germline assignment: CDR1 KGHSH and CDR2 LQKENI. The CDR3 spans 17 residues. CDR3 amino acids: CASSPRERGISNTEAFF. CDR3 DNA: TGTGCCAGCTCACCACGTGAAAGGGGTATATCGAACACTGAAGCTTTCTTT. The full variable domain, in which reference TRBV18 and TRBJ1-1 provide the parts outside the CDR3, is NAGVMQNPRHLVRRRGQEARLRCSPMKGHSHVYWYRQLPEEGLKFMVYLQKENIIDESGMPKERFSAEFPKEGPSILRIQQVVRGDSAAYFCASSPRERGISNTEAFFGQGTRLTVV.

The chain employs TRBV4-3 and TRBJ1-3; D is unresolved. The germline CDR1 and CDR2 sequences are LGHNA and YSLEER. The CDR3 covers 16 residues. Trimming removed 0 bases at V and 1 base at J, with 10 bases between. The CDR3 region is CASSQDSGYSGNTIYF. For the CDR3, the DNA is TGCGCCAGCAGCCAAGATTCGGGGTATTCTGGAAACACCATATATTTT.

The CDR3 coding sequence is TGTGCCAGCAGCTCGGCAGGGAGGGGTGGCTACACCTTC. This sequence encodes CASSSAGRGGYTF. The J gene is TRBJ1-2, the V gene TRBV9, with a weak D call TRBD1 (5 bases). The germline CDR1 and CDR2 sequences are SGDLS and YYNGEE. This CDR3 spans 13 amino acids. V dropped 4 bases and J dropped 7 bases, with 14 bases sitting between them.

The chain uses TRBV12-3 or TRBV12-4 and TRBJ1-1; TRBD1 aligns across 7 bases. This CDR3 contains 13 residues. The trim removed 7 bases at V and 5 bases at J, leaving 7 bases unmatched. CDR3 in amino acids: CASKLQGRTEAFF. The DNA for the CDR3 is TGTGCCAGCAAACTACAGGGGCGAACTGAAGCTTTCTTT.

This clone came up a few times. The rearrangement uses TRBV7-2 and TRBJ1-1; D might be TRBD1 (6 bases). The V and J ends lost 5 bases and 0 bases respectively, with 13 bases between them. Germline V gene lookup returns CDR1 SGHTA and CDR2 FQGNSA. This CDR3 has 15 residues. DNA of the CDR3: TGTGCCAGCAGCCAGACCGGGACACTGAACACTGAAGCTTTCTTT. This sequence encodes CASSQTGTLNTEAFF.

This clone was seen only a few times. The V call is TRBV2, the J call TRBJ2-3; TRBD2 matches at 10 bases. Per the germline V gene, CDR1 is SNHLY and CDR2 is FYNNEI. After removal of 1 base from V and 3 bases from J, the junction contained 1 base not matched to a gene. This CDR3 has 15 residues. Written as DNA, the CDR3 is TGTGCCAGCAGTGAAGGGACTAGCGGTACAGATACGCAGTATTTT. Its protein product is CASSEGTSGTDTQYF. The entire variable domain, with the rest obtained from reference TRBV2 and TRBJ2-3, is as follows: EPEVTQTPSHQVTQMGQEVILRCVPISNHLYFYWYRQILGQKVEFLVSFYNNEISEKSEIFDDQFSVERPDGSNFTLKIRSTKLEDSAMYFCASSEGTSGTDTQYFGPGTRLTVL.

The chain is built from TRBV2 and TRBJ2-1, with D tentatively TRBD1 (6 bases). CDR1 SNHLY and CDR2 FYNNEI come from the germline V gene. V was cut by 6 bases and J by 2 bases, with 14 bases left in between. This CDR3 comprises 15 residues. Written as DNA, the CDR3 is TGTGCCAGCAGAACCGGGACACATCCCTACAATGAGCAGTTCTTC. Protein product: CASRTGTHPYNEQFF. Drawing the rest from reference TRBV2 and TRBJ2-1, the complete variable domain is EPEVTQTPSHQVTQMGQEVILRCVPISNHLYFYWYRQILGQKVEFLVSFYNNEISEKSEIFDDQFSVERPDGSNFTLKIRSTKLEDSAMYFCASRTGTHPYNEQFFGPGTRLTVL.

The rearrangement joins TRBV19 to TRBJ2-3; the D gene is possibly TRBD2 (6 bases). The CDR3 spans 16 residues. The germline CDR1 and CDR2 sequences are LNHDA and SQIVND (reference sequence). Trimming removed 6 bases from V and 0 bases from J, with 16 bases in between. The CDR3 sequence is CASRPYARGSTDTQYF. For the CDR3, the DNA is TGTGCCAGTAGGCCCTACGCTCGGGGGAGCACAGATACGCAGTATTTT.

This CDR3 is CASSLAGLASTDTQYF. The CDR3 DNA sequence: TGTGCCAGCAGCCTTGCGGGACTAGCTAGCACAGATACGCAGTATTTT. This chain links TRBV5-4 with TRBJ2-3; 9 bases are a match to TRBD2. In germline, CDR1 is SGHNT, CDR2 YYREEE (reference sequence). Germline trimming cut 4 bases from V and 0 bases from J; bases unmatched to any gene: 6. The CDR3 runs 16 residues.

This clone was detected only a few times. The chain uses TRBV24-1 and TRBJ1-5; 7 bases line up with TRBD1. Germline values: CDR1 KGHDR, CDR2 SFDVKD. The CDR3 is 13 residues long. Losses at the gene ends were 9 bases for V and 3 bases for J; bases not matched to a gene: 4. CDR3 in DNA: TGTGCCACCCCAACAGGGGTCAATCAGCCCCAGCATTTT. As protein: CATPTGVNQPQHF.

This clone occurred a few times. The rearrangement joins TRBV6-5 to TRBJ1-2, with D tentatively TRBD1 (6 bases). Trimming pared 2 bases from V and 7 bases from J, leaving 11 bases between. CDR1 is MNHEY, CDR2 SVGAGI, per germline. The CDR3 covers 13 residues. The CDR3 DNA follows: TGTGCCAGCAGTTACCAACAGGGTTTTGGCTACACCTTC. Translated, it gives CASSYQQGFGYTF.

This clone came up a few times. J is TRBJ1-2 and V is TRBV18, with a tentative D call TRBD1 (6 bases). CDR3 length: 14 residues. V shed 3 bases and J shed 8 bases, with 16 bases lying between them. CDR1 and CDR2 (germline): KGHSH, LQKENI. The CDR3 is CASSPPTGPLGYTF. CDR3 nucleotides: TGTGCCAGCTCACCGCCGACAGGACCCTTAGGCTACACCTTC.